This TCR beta chain was sequenced during a study of beta chain features in type 1 diabetes. At the level of the study: The number of sorted cells examined across all samples was some 98,000,000.

With respect to this clone: Antigen specificity is unknown.

Per the germline V gene, CDR1 is SEHNR and CDR2 is FQNEAQ (reference sequence). V lost 4 bases and J lost 2, with 9 bases in between. The CDR3 spans 14 residues. Post-sort purity exceeded 95% for all sorted populations. Findings and caveats of the study: TCRB CDR3s were moderately but significantly shorter in Type 1 diabetes patients in all four CD4+ subsets. HLA effects on TCRB rearrangement stayed unresolved here. The study found that naive, central memory and Treg TCRB repertoires appeared more similar in patients than in healthy donors.

What was sequenced were expressed TCRB transcripts, since all of the isolated RNA had been reverse transcribed. TCRdb's table, derived via immunoSEQ multiplex PCR, lists solely in-frame clones and lacks some. Here the sample spans approximately 150,000 clones, around 13% being singletons. The source is a man younger than 30 with type 1 diabetes. The sample consisted of central memory CD4+ T cells from blood. The V call is TRBV7-9, the J call TRBJ2-1, with D uncertain. In DNA form, the CDR3 reads TGTGCCAGCAGCTGGTGGGCTACCTACAATGAGCAGTTCTTC. Translation: CASSWWATYNEQFF.